The clone carrying this T cell receptor beta chain occurred a few times. This record belongs to a study of cytomegalovirus exposure and HLA in healthy donors. 60 Vbeta and 13 Jbeta primers were used in PCR. Sequencing used immunoSEQ multiplex PCR; TCRdb keeps in-frame clones, though not all of them. The sample comprises about 130,000 clones, around three quarters of which are singletons, and around 2.7% rests with the top ten. The CDR3 runs 15 residues. From germline, CDR1 is MNHEY and CDR2 SVGAGI. V dropped 0 bases and J dropped 3; count of bases not matched to a gene: 2. The sequencing sample was made of PBMCs. The chain uses TRBV6-5 and TRBJ1-2, with 9 bases aligning to TRBD1. This receptor was obtained from an older woman in good health and CMV-seropositive. The CDR3 loop reads CASSYSGQGYYGYTF. The CDR3 DNA reads as TGTGCCAGCAGTTACTCGGGACAGGGCTACTATGGCTACACCTTC.